The 8 T cell receptor beta chains below were found in one sample sequenced in a study of T cells after yellow fever vaccination. Using its own MiXCR run on the 5' RACE reads, TCRdb lists one record per CDR3 protein. The table includes 140,000 to 150,000 distinct CDR3 sequences, under 7% detected once. Sequences were derived from CD4+ T cells sorted from PBMCs, sampled 10 days after the yellow fever booster vaccination. The receptors come from a man aged 30 to 45 who received the YFV17D yellow fever vaccine.

The sample holds many counts of this clonotype. A read error may produce the germline difference seen at one junction end. The CDR3: CASSSPGETATQYF. The CDR3 bases are TGTGCCAGCAGTTCCCCGGGAGAGACAGCTACGCAGTATTTT. The J gene is TRBJ2-3, the V gene TRBV27; perhaps TRBD2 as D (6 bases). The CDR3 is 14 residues long. The V gene's germline CDR1 is MNHEY and CDR2 SMNVEV (reference sequence).

The sample holds many counts of this clonotype. V is TRBV7-2 and J is TRBJ2-2, with unresolved D. This CDR3 comprises 16 residues. In germline, CDR1 is SGHTA, CDR2 FQGNSA. V was trimmed by 4 bases and J by 4 bases, leaving 16 bases between them. The CDR3 region is CASSYQAIPTTGELFF. The DNA of the CDR3 is TGTGCCAGCAGCTACCAGGCCATTCCCACCACCGGGGAGCTGTTTTTT.

This clonotype was observed at least ten times. This chain uses TRBV18 with TRBJ2-1; TRBD2 is a possible D gene (5 bases). The V gene's germline CDR1 is KGHSH and CDR2 LQKENI. V was pared by 0 bases and J by 7 bases, with 10 bases between. The CDR3 has 14 amino acids. The CDR3 nucleotides read TGTGCCAGCTCACCACCGGGCGGGCCTAATGAGCAGTTCTTC. This translates into CASSPPGGPNEQFF. Looking up the rest from reference TRBV18 and TRBJ2-1 gives the full variable domain: NAGVMQNPRHLVRRRGQEARLRCSPMKGHSHVYWYRQLPEEGLKFMVYLQKENIIDESGMPKERFSAEFPKEGPSILRIQQVVRGDSAAYFCASSPPGGPNEQFFGPGTRLTVL.

This clonotype was counted only a few times. The gene calls are TRBV5-6 and TRBJ2-1; 8 bases align to TRBD1. V shed 4 bases and J 8 bases; nucleotides not matched to a gene: 14. CDR3 length: 16 amino acids. From germline, CDR1 is SGHDT and CDR2 YYEEEE. CDR3 nucleotide sequence: TGTGCCAGCAGCCGTAGTGTGGCAGGGGGCACGGATGAGCAGTTCTTC. This codes for CASSRSVAGGTDEQFF.

There are many counts of this clonotype. The chain's CDR3 is CASSSGDQETQYF. The CDR3 region has the DNA TGTGCCAGCAGTTCGGGGGACCAAGAGACCCAGTACTTC. The chain carries TRBV12-3 or TRBV12-4 and TRBJ2-5; tentative D call: TRBD2 (6 bases). V gave up 4 bases and J gave up 0 bases, with 6 bases separating them. CDR3 length: 13 amino acids.

This clonotype was detected many times. This chain joins TRBV20-1 and TRBJ2-6; D uncertain. Trimming cost V 5 bases and J 0 bases, with 11 bases left between them. CDR1 and CDR2 (germline): DFQATT, SNEGSKA (reference sequence). This CDR3 contains 15 residues. CDR3 DNA sequence: TGCAGTGCTCCCTTCCAAGTCTCTGGGGCCAACGTCCTGACTTTC. This translates into CSAPFQVSGANVLTF.

This clonotype was found many times. V is TRBV29-1 and J is TRBJ2-2; a weak D match, TRBD2 (6 bases). Trimming removed 4 bases at V and 0 bases at J, with 9 bases between. Germline lookup yields CDR1 SQVTM and CDR2 ANQGSEA. The CDR3 runs 14 residues. The CDR3 protein is CSVARGSNTGELFF. The DNA of the CDR3 is TGCAGCGTTGCGCGGGGATCGAACACCGGGGAGCTGTTTTTT.

This clonotype showed up many times. The chain has TRBV4-1 and TRBJ2-2; 7 positions agree with TRBD2. The CDR3 sequence is 17 residues long. The junction had 12 bases not matched to a gene; V was cut back by 2 bases and J by 6 bases. Germline lookup yields CDR1 MGHRA and CDR2 YSYEKL. CDR3 in amino acids: CASSQTSAGVSAGELFF. The DNA for the CDR3 is TGCGCCAGCAGCCAAACGAGTGCGGGAGTTAGTGCCGGGGAGCTGTTTTTT.